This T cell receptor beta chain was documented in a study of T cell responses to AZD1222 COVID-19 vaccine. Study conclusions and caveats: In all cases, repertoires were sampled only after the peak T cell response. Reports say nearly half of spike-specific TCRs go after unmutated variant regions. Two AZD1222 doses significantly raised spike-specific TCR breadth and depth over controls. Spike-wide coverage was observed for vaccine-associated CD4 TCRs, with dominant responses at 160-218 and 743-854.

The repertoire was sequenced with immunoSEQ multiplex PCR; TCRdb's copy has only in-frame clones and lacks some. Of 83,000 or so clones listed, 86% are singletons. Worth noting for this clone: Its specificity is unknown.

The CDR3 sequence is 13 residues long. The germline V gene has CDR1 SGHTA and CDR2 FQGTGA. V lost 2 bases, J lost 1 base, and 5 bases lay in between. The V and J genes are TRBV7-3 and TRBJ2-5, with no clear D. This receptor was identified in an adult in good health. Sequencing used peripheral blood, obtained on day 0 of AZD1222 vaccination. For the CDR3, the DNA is TGTGCCAGCAGCTTAGGGCGCCAAGAGACCCAGTACTTC. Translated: CASSLGRQETQYF.